This T cell receptor (beta chain) is drawn from a study of blood T cell repertoires in COVID-19. As for the study in general: Some COVID-19 samples were acute and others convalescent; all came from the United States, Italy and Spain. T cells, B-cell-depleted T cells, or PBMCs provided the cDNA or gDNA that served as material.

This clone was seen once. Deletions cut 6 bases from V and 5 bases from J, with 16 bases between. Per germline, CDR1 MNHEY and CDR2 SVGAGI. The CDR3 is 14 residues long. Data came from immunoSEQ multiplex PCR; TCRdb stores just in-frame clones and leaves some out. This table holds roughly 100,000 clones, roughly four fifths found once. This sequence was found in a man aged 35 to 55 with active or convalescent COVID-19. The chain recombines TRBV6-5 with TRBJ1-2; a possible D gene is TRBD1 (6 bases). The sample consisted of peripheral blood. The CDR3 bases are TGTGCCAGCAGCACCCCCGGGACATCTTATGGCTACACCTTC. As protein: CASSTPGTSYGYTF.